This TCR beta chain was sequenced in a study of blood T cell repertoires in COVID-19. Authors' methods: Reference gene primers were amplified, and this amplification served to estimate nucleated cell counts. The protocol was immunoSEQ multiplex PCR, while the TCRdb copy is restricted to in-frame clones and leaves out a portion. V and J calls and clone size are given by that table; D and trimming were obtained from the DNA. The sample carries 170,000 or so clones, approximately 86% recorded once. CDR1 is LNHDA, CDR2 SQIVND, per germline (reference sequence). This CDR3 is 14 amino acids long. V was cut by 3 bases and J by 0 bases, with 8 bases left in between.

The sequence came from a man in his 60s with COVID-19, enrolled during active disease. The sample comprised peripheral blood. The chain is built from TRBV19 and TRBJ1-1; D gene ambiguous. The CDR3 loop reads CASSIARLNTEAFF. The CDR3 DNA reads as TGTGCCAGTAGTATTGCGCGCCTGAACACTGAAGCTTTCTTT.